Below are 29 T cell receptor beta chains sequenced from a single sample in a study of metastatic and nonmetastatic thyroid tumors. Using MiXCR, TCRdb reanalyzed the PCR reads. The sample comprises roughly 35,000 clones, 35% of which are singletons, and approximately 22% rests with the top ten. Each patient came to thyroid surgery without any prior treatment (of any kind). Source material: tumor tissue. Receptors were obtained from a female donor with papillary thyroid cancer or a benign thyroid nodule (not recorded which). Some clones in this sample may be carry-over from other donors' samples.

V is TRBV6-2 or TRBV6-3 and J is TRBJ2-7; D call uncertain. The length of the CDR3 is 14 residues. Germline V lookup: CDR1 MNHEY, CDR2 SVGEGT. V was shortened by 4 bases and J by 7 bases, with 17 bases between the two germline ends. CDR3 bases: TGTGCCAGCAGTTCCGCCAATCAGAGGTGGGAGCAGTACTTC. It encodes CASSSANQRWEQYF.

This clone was picked up a small number of times. This sample includes further DNA sequences coding for the same CDR3. The gene calls are TRBV6-5 and TRBJ1-1; 7 bases align to TRBD1. Germline CDR1 reads MNHEY; CDR2 reads SVGAGI. V was pared by 2 bases and J by 5 bases, with 2 bases of the junction left unmatched. This CDR3 is built from 13 residues. CDR3 amino acids: CASSYRGPTEAFF. The CDR3 DNA follows: TGTGCCAGCAGTTACAGGGGGCCTACTGAAGCTTTCTTT.

There are many counts of this clone. The chain combines TRBV6-4 with TRBJ2-1; D not certain. With 0 bases removed from V and 5 bases from J, the gap between germline ends came to 5 bases. The CDR3 covers 13 residues. Germline V gene lookup returns CDR1 MRHNA and CDR2 SNTAGT. CDR3 in amino acids: CASSDSEHNEQFF. The CDR3 region has the DNA TGTGCCAGCAGTGACTCAGAGCACAATGAGCAGTTCTTC.

The rearrangement uses TRBV28 and TRBJ2-7, with 8 positions matching TRBD1. Germline trimming cut 2 bases from V and 2 bases from J; bases unmatched to any gene: 5. The germline V gene has CDR1 MDHEN and CDR2 SYDVKM. The CDR3 is made up of 15 amino acids. The CDR3 region has the DNA TGTGCCAGCAGTTTAAGGAGGACAGGGACCTACGAGCAGTACTTC. It specifies CASSLRRTGTYEQYF.

The V call is TRBV15, the J call TRBJ2-6; 8 nucleotides line up with TRBD2. The ends lost 0 bases at V and 2 bases at J; junction bases unmatched: 6. The CDR3 spans 18 residues. Per the germline V gene, CDR1 is LNHNV and CDR2 is YYDKDF (reference sequence). DNA for the CDR3: TGTGCCACCAGCAGAGATGGAGCGGGAGCTCCTGGGGCCAACGTCCTGACTTTC. Protein sequence: CATSRDGAGAPGANVLTF.

This chain uses TRBV10-3 with TRBJ1-1; no definite D call. This CDR3 spans 13 amino acids. The germline V and J ends were trimmed by 0 bases and 6 bases, with 8 bases remaining between them. The V gene's germline CDR1 is ENHRY and CDR2 SYGVKD. The CDR3 is CAISESREAEAFF. CDR3 nucleotide sequence: TGTGCCATCAGTGAGTCCCGAGAGGCTGAAGCTTTCTTT.

The chain couples TRBV6-1 to TRBJ1-3; TRBD1 matches 9 bases. The CDR3 is made up of 16 amino acids. V shed 6 bases and J 0 bases; nucleotides not matched to a gene: 6. In germline, CDR1 is MNHNS, CDR2 SASEGT. The CDR3 nucleotides are TGTGCCAGCAGACGAGGACAGGGGCCCTCTGGAAACACCATATATTTT. Residues: CASRRGQGPSGNTIYF.

The V gene is TRBV12-5, the J gene TRBJ2-2; the D gene is possibly TRBD2 (6 bases). This CDR3 has 14 amino acids. CDR1 LGHNT and CDR2 FRNRAP come from the germline V gene. V was shortened by 6 bases and J by 0 bases, with 8 bases between the two germline ends. CDR3 region: CASGRDSNTGELFF. CDR3 bases: TGTGCTAGTGGGCGGGACTCGAACACCGGGGAGCTGTTTTTT.

This chain connects TRBV19 to TRBJ2-6, with D possibly matching TRBD2 (6 bases). The CDR3 covers 15 residues. Trimming cost V 1 base and J 5 bases, with 9 bases left between them. Germline values: CDR1 LNHDA, CDR2 SQIVND (reference sequence). CDR3 coding DNA: TGTGCCAGTAGTATAGTTGGCGGGAGGGCCAACGTCCTGACTTTC. This codes for CASSIVGGRANVLTF. Based on the CDR3 plus reference TRBV19 and TRBJ2-6, the full variable domain is DGGITQSPKYLFRKEGQNVTLSCEQNLNHDAMYWYRQDPGQGLRLIYYSQIVNDFQKGDIAEGYSVSREKKESFPLTVTSAQKNPTAFYLCASSIVGGRANVLTFGAGSRLTVL.

The chain carries TRBV3-1 and TRBJ2-2, with D unclear. The CDR3 is 14 amino acids. CDR1 is LGHDT, CDR2 YNNKEL, per germline (reference sequence). V was cut by 0 bases and J by 5 bases, with 7 bases left in between. In DNA form, the CDR3 reads TGTGCCAGCAGCCAAGAGAGCCATACCGGGGAGCTGTTTTTT. Translating gives CASSQESHTGELFF.

This clone was picked up a small number of times. This chain connects TRBV24-1 to TRBJ2-5; no firm D call. This CDR3 has 15 residues. The germline V gene encodes CDR1 KGHDR and CDR2 SFDVKD. Trimming stripped 4 bases from V and 5 bases from J, with 16 bases between. The CDR3 DNA follows: TGTGCCACCAGTGACCGGAGAGAAGGTAGCGAGACCCAGTACTTC. Translated: CATSDRREGSETQYF.

The chain combines TRBV11-2 with TRBJ2-7, with a possible D match to TRBD1 (5 bases). V was shortened by 1 base and J by 7 bases, with 17 bases between the two germline ends. The CDR3 runs to 15 residues. CDR1 is SGHAT, CDR2 FQNNGV, per germline. The chain's CDR3 is CASSLGPAGIGEQYF. The CDR3, as DNA: TGTGCCAGCAGCTTAGGTCCTGCAGGGATAGGGGAGCAGTACTTC.

This rearrangement joins TRBV9 to TRBJ1-2; 10 bases match TRBD1. Germline loops: CDR1 SGDLS, CDR2 YYNGEE. With 0 bases clipped from V and 7 bases from J, the junction kept 6 bases outside the gene matches. The CDR3 totals 15 residues. CDR3 DNA: TGTGCCAGCAGCGTAGGTGGGACAGGGGAGAGTGGCTACACCTTC. Protein: CASSVGGTGESGYTF.

Of note for this clone: The sample holds other DNA sequences that translate to the same CDR3. The V and J genes are TRBV9 and TRBJ2-1, with 15 nucleotides matching TRBD2. Germline CDR1 SGDLS, CDR2 YYNGEE. The CDR3 consists of 19 residues. Trimming cost V 0 bases and J 7 bases; bases outside gene matches: 11. DNA for the CDR3: TGTGCCAGCAGCGTAGAAGGACTAGCGGGAGGGCAAGTTAGTAATGAGCAGTTCTTC. Translated, it gives CASSVEGLAGGQVSNEQFF.

This chain joins TRBV5-1 and TRBJ1-6; D gene unclear. The germline gives CDR1 SGHRS, CDR2 YFSETQ. The CDR3 loop spans 14 amino acids. V lost 4 bases to trimming and J lost 9 bases, with 14 bases between them. The CDR3 region has the DNA TGCGCCAGCAGCCTCCGGGTCGATGGTTCACCCCTCCACTTT. Protein sequence: CASSLRVDGSPLHF. The complete variable domain, with remaining parts taken from reference TRBV5-1 and TRBJ1-6, reads KAGVTQTPRYLIKTRGQQVTLSCSPISGHRSVSWYQQTPGQGLQFLFEYFSETQRNKGNFPGRFSGRQFSNSRSEMNVSTLELGDSALYLCASSLRVDGSPLHFGNGTRLTVT.

V is TRBV5-1 and J is TRBJ1-3; tentative D call: TRBD1 (5 bases). The CDR3 contains 15 residues. V gave up 2 bases and J gave up 1 base, with 10 bases separating them. Germline lookup yields CDR1 SGHRS and CDR2 YFSETQ. The CDR3 DNA reads as TGCGCCAGCAGCTTCGAGGGGTTTTCTGGAAACACCATATATTTT. Translating it yields CASSFEGFSGNTIYF.

The genes are TRBV11-3 and TRBJ1-1; D unclear. Trimming cost V 5 bases and J 2 bases, with 15 bases left between them. Germline lookup yields CDR1 SGHNT and CDR2 YENEEA. The CDR3 is 15 residues long. Written as DNA, the CDR3 is TGTGCCAGCAGCCCCGGCGGAGTCCTTAACACTGAAGCTTTCTTT. This sequence encodes CASSPGGVLNTEAFF. Full variable domain (remainder filled in from reference TRBV11-3 and TRBJ1-1): EAGVVQSPRYKIIEKKQPVAFWCNPISGHNTLYWYLQNLGQGPELLIRYENEEAVDDSQLPKDRFSAERLKGVDSTLKIQPAELGDSAVYLCASSPGGVLNTEAFFGQGTRLTVV.

The V and J genes are TRBV20-1 and TRBJ1-2; no clear D gene. The CDR3 extends over 16 amino acids. V lost 0 bases to trimming and J lost 0 bases, with 14 bases between them. Germline-derived CDR1 and CDR2 are DFQATT and SNEGSKA (reference sequence). The CDR3 sequence: CSARDWGRPSNYGYTF. In DNA, the CDR3 is TGCAGTGCTAGAGATTGGGGTCGACCTTCTAACTATGGCTACACCTTC.

This chain connects TRBV11-3 to TRBJ2-2; 9 positions match TRBD1. The CDR3 is 14 residues long. Germline values: CDR1 SGHNT, CDR2 YENEEA. Losses at the gene ends were 3 bases for V and 8 bases for J; bases not matched to a gene: 4. The CDR3 nucleotides read TGTGCCAGCAGCTTTGACAGGGGGACTGGGGAGCTGTTTTTT. It is translated as CASSFDRGTGELFF.

This clone appeared once. V is TRBV20-1 and J is TRBJ2-7; 10 bases map to TRBD2. Trimming cost V 5 bases and J 3 bases; bases outside gene matches: 1. The germline V gene encodes CDR1 DFQATT and CDR2 SNEGSKA (reference sequence). This CDR3 comprises 12 residues. CDR3 in DNA: TGCAGTGCTGGACTAGCGGACTACGAGCAGTACTTC. Its protein is CSAGLADYEQYF.

This clone was picked up a small number of times. V gene TRBV10-3 combines with J gene TRBJ1-5; 10 bases align to TRBD1. CDR3 size: 15 residues. The V gene's germline CDR1 is ENHRY and CDR2 SYGVKD. With 6 bases clipped from V and 9 bases from J, the junction kept 11 bases outside the gene matches. The CDR3 nucleotides are TGTGCCATCAGCGACGACGGGACAGGGGTTCTGCCCCAGCATTTT. Translation: CAISDDGTGVLPQHF.

The chain links TRBV11-2 to TRBJ1-3; TRBD1 matches 7 bases. The germline V gene encodes CDR1 SGHAT and CDR2 FQNNGV. The CDR3 has 18 amino acids. The trim removed 3 bases at V and 3 bases at J, leaving 14 bases unmatched. CDR3 sequence (DNA): TGTGCCAGCAGCTTTTTGTTCGGGTACAGGGGAGGTGGAAACACCATATATTTT. Its protein product is CASSFLFGYRGGGNTIYF.

The chain links TRBV9 to TRBJ2-7; D is perhaps TRBD2 (5 bases). Per germline, CDR1 SGDLS and CDR2 YYNGEE. The ends were cut back, 4 bases at V and 3 bases at J, with 11 bases in the middle. CDR3 length: 13 residues. The CDR3 bases are TGTGCCAGCAGCCGCAGCGGCTTCTACGAGCAGTACTTC. Protein sequence: CASSRSGFYEQYF.

The chain combines TRBV5-6 with TRBJ1-6; D not certain. This CDR3 has 12 amino acids. Trimming removed 0 bases at V and 10 bases at J, with 5 bases between. Germline V gene data show CDR1 as SGHDT and CDR2 as YYEEEE. CDR3 region: CASSLVSSPLHF. The DNA for the CDR3 is TGTGCCAGCAGCTTGGTATCCTCACCCCTCCACTTT.

This clone was counted between two and nine times. The V call is TRBV2, the J call TRBJ2-2; possibly TRBD1 for D (5 bases). V was trimmed by 2 bases and J by 1 base, leaving 8 bases between them. The V gene's germline CDR1 is SNHLY and CDR2 FYNNEI. This CDR3 contains 15 residues. This chain's CDR3 is CASSELGQNTGELFF. The DNA of the CDR3 is TGTGCCAGCAGTGAACTTGGACAGAACACCGGGGAGCTGTTTTTT.

The CDR3 spells CASSPQGNQPQHF. CDR3 bases: TGTGCCAGCAGCCCTCAGGGAAATCAGCCCCAGCATTTT. The rearrangement joins TRBV7-2 to TRBJ1-5; tentative D call: TRBD1 (5 bases). Trimming shortened V by 5 bases and J by 4 bases, and 9 bases separated the two germline ends. Germline V gene lookup returns CDR1 SGHTA and CDR2 FQGNSA. The CDR3 sequence is 13 residues long.

This clone was recorded many times. The sample holds other DNA sequences that translate to the same CDR3. V usage is TRBV6-5 and J usage is TRBJ2-2; D gene unclear. Germline CDR1 MNHEY, CDR2 SVGAGI. V lost 2 bases, J lost 0 bases, and 7 bases lay in between. The CDR3 covers 15 residues. The CDR3 here is CASSYGQPNTGELFF. The CDR3, as DNA: TGTGCCAGCAGTTACGGGCAGCCGAACACCGGGGAGCTGTTTTTT.

The chain is built from TRBV19 and TRBJ2-1; D not certain. Between the trimmed V and J ends, which lost 0 bases and 0 bases, there was a span of 9 bases. This CDR3 contains 16 residues. Germline-derived CDR1 and CDR2 are LNHDA and SQIVND (reference sequence). This chain's CDR3 is CASSIDYRSSYNEQFF. CDR3 DNA sequence: TGTGCCAGTAGTATAGATTACCGGAGCTCCTACAATGAGCAGTTCTTC.

This rearrangement joins TRBV7-3 to TRBJ2-1, with 9 bases aligning to TRBD1. Unmatched junction bases numbered 5, after V lost 1 base and J lost 4 bases. Germline CDR1 SGHTA, CDR2 FQGTGA. This CDR3 is built from 16 residues. In nucleotides, the CDR3 is TGTGCCAGCAGCTTAAGCTGGGGGACAGGGTACAATGAGCAGTTCTTC. It codes for CASSLSWGTGYNEQFF.